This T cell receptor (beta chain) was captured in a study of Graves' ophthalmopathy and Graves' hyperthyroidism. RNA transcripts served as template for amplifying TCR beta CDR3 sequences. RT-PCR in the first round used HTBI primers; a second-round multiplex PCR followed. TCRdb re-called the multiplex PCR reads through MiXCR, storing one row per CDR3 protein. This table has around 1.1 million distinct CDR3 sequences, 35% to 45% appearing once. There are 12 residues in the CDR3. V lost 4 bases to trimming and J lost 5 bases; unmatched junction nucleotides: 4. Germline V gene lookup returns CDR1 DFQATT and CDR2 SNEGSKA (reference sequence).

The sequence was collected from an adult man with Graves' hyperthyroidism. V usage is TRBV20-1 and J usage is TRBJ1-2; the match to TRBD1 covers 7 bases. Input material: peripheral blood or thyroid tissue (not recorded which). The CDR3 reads CSAIAGGYGYTF. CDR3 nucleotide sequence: TGCAGTGCTATTGCAGGGGGATATGGCTACACCTTC.